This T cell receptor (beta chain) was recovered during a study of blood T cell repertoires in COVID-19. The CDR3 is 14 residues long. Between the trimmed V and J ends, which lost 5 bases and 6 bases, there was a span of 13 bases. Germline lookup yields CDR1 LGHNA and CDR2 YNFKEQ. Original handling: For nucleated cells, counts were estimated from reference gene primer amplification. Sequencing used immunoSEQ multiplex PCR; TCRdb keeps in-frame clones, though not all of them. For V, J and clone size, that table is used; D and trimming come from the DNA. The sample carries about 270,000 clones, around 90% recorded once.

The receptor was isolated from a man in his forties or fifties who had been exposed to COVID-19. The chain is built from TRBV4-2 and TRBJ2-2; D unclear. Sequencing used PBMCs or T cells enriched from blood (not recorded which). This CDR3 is CASSNGVYSGELFF. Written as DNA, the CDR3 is TGTGCCAGCAGCAACGGAGTGTATTCCGGGGAGCTGTTTTTT.